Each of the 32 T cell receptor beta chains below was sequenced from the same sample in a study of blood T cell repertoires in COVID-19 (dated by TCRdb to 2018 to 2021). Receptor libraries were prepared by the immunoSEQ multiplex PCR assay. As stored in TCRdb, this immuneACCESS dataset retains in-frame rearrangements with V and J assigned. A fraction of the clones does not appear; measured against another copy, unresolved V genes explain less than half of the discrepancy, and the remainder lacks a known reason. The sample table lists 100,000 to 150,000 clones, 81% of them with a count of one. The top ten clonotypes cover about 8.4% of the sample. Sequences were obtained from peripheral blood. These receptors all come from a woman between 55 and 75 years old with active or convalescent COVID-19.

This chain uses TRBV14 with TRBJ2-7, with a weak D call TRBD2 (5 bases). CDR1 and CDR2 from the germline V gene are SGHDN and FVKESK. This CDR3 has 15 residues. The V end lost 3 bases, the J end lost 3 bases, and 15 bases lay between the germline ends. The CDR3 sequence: CASSQGDGWVYEQYF. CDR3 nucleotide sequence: TGTGCCAGCAGCCAGGGAGACGGATGGGTCTACGAGCAGTACTTC.

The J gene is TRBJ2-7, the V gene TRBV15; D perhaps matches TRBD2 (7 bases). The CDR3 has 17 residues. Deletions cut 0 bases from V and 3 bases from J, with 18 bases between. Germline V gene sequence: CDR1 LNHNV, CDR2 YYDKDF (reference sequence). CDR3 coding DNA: TGTGCCACCAGCAGAGATCTCGGGGGGCAGGTCAACTACGAGCAGTACTTC. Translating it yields CATSRDLGGQVNYEQYF. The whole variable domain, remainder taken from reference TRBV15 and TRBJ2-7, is DAMVIQNPRYQVTQFGKPVTLSCSQTLNHNVMYWYQQKSSQAPKLLFHYYDKDFNNEADTPDNFQSRRPNTSFCFLDIRSPGLGDTAMYLCATSRDLGGQVNYEQYFGPGTRLTVT.

CDR3 loop: CAWNGLAADTQYF. DNA of the CDR3: TGTGCCTGGAACGGGCTAGCGGCAGATACGCAGTATTTT. The chain recombines TRBV30 with TRBJ2-3, with 7 bases fitting TRBD2. This CDR3 spans 13 amino acids. Looked up from germline, CDR1 is GTSNPN and CDR2 is SVGIG (reference sequence). V shed 4 bases and J 4 bases; nucleotides not matched to a gene: 5.

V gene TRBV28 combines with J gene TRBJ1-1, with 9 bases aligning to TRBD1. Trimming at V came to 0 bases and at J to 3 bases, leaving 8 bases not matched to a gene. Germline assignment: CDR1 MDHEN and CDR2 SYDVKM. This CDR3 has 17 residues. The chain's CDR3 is CASSLWGTGIWDTEAFF. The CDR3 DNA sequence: TGTGCCAGCAGTTTATGGGGGACAGGGATCTGGGACACTGAAGCTTTCTTT.

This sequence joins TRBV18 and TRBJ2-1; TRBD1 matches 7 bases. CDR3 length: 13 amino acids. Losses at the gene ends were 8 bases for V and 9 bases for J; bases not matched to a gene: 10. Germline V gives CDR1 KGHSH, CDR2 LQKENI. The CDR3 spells CASGQEGGSEQFF. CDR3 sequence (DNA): TGTGCCAGCGGACAGGAAGGTGGTAGTGAGCAGTTCTTC. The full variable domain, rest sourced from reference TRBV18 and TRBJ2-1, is NAGVMQNPRHLVRRRGQEARLRCSPMKGHSHVYWYRQLPEEGLKFMVYLQKENIIDESGMPKERFSAEFPKEGPSILRIQQVVRGDSAAYFCASGQEGGSEQFFGPGTRLTVL.

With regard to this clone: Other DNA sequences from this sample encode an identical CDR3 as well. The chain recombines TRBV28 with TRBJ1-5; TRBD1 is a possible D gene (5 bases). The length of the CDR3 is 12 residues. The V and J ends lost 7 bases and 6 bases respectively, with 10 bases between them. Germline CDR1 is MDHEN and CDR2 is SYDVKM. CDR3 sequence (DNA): TGTGCCAGCAACCAGGGCGGTCAGCCCCAGCATTTT. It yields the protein CASNQGGQPQHF.

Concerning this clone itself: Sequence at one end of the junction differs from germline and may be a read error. The CDR3 loop reads CASSFGPTNSGELFF. In DNA, the CDR3 is TGTGCCAGCAGCTTCGGTCCAACCAACAGCGGGGAGCTGTTTTTT. This chain joins TRBV5-4 and TRBJ2-2, with D uncertain. The CDR3 loop spans 15 amino acids. From germline, CDR1 is SGHNT and CDR2 YYREEE (reference sequence).

CDR3 protein: CASSSSGTGGRYGYTF. CDR3 nucleotides: TGCGCCAGCAGCTCATCCGGGACAGGGGGCCGGTATGGCTACACCTTC. J is TRBJ1-2 and V is TRBV5-1; TRBD1 aligns across 12 bases. The V segment lost 3 bases and the J segment 5 bases; nucleotides outside the gene matches: 8. This CDR3 is 16 amino acids long. Per the germline V gene, CDR1 is SGHRS and CDR2 is YFSETQ.

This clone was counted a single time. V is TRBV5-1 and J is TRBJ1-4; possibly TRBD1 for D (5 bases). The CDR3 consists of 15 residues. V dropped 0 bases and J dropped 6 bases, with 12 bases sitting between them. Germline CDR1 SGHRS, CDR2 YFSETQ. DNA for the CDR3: TGCGCCAGCAGCTTGGCCTTCACAGGAGATGAAAAACTGTTTTTT. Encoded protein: CASSLAFTGDEKLFF.

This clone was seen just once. CDR3 in amino acids: CAISESRAAGDEQFF. The CDR3 DNA reads TGTGCCATCAGTGAGTCCCGTGCAGCAGGGGATGAGCAGTTCTTC. The V gene is TRBV10-3, the J gene TRBJ2-1, with D possibly TRBD1 on 6 matching bases. Germline values: CDR1 ENHRY, CDR2 SYGVKD. This CDR3 is 15 amino acids long. Trimming took 0 bases from V and 8 from J, leaving 14 bases between them.

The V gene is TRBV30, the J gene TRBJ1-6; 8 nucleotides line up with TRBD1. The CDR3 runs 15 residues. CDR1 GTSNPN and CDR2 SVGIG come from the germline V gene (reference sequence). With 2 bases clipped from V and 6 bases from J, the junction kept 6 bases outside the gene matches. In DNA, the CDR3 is TGTGCCTGGAGTCTGACAGGGGACGGTAATTCACCCCTCCACTTT. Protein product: CAWSLTGDGNSPLHF.

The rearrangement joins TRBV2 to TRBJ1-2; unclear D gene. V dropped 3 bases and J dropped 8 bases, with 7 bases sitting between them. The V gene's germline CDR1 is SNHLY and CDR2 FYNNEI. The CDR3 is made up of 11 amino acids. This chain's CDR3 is CASSDYSGYTF. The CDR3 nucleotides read TGTGCCAGCAGTGATTATTCCGGCTACACCTTC.

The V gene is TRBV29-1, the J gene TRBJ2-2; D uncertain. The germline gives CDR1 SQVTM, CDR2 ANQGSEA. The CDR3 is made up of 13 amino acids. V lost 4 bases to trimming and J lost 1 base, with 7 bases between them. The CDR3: CSVGGRNTGELFF. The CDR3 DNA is TGCAGCGTTGGAGGTCGGAACACCGGGGAGCTGTTTTTT.

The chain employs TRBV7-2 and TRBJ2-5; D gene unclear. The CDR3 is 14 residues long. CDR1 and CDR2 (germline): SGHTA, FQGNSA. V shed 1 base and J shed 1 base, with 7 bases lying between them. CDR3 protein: CASSLGAPQETQYF. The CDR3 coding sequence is TGTGCCAGCAGCTTAGGAGCGCCCCAAGAGACCCAGTACTTC.

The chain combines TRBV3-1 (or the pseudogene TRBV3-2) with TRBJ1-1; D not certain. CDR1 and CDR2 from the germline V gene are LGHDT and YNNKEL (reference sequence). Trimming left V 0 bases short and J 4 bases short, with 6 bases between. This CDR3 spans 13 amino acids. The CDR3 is CASSQDSLTEAFF. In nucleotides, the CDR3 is TGTGCCAGCAGCCAAGACAGTCTCACTGAAGCTTTCTTT.

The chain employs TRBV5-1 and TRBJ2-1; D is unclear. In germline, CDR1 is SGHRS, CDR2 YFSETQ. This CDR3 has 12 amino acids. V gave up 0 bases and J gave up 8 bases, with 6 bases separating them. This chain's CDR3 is CASSLDGYEQFF. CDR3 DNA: TGCGCCAGCAGCTTGGACGGGTATGAGCAGTTCTTC.

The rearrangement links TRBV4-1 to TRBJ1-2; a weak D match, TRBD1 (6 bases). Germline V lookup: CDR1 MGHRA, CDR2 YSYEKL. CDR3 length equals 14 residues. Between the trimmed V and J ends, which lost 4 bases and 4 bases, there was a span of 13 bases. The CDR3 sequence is CASSPILDSYGYTF. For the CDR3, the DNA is TGCGCCAGCAGCCCGATTTTGGACAGCTATGGCTACACCTTC.

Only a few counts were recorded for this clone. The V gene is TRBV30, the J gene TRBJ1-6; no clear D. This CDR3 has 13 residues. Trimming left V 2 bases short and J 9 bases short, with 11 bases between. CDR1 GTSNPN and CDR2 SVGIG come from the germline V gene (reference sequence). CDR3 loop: CAWSPEEISPLHF. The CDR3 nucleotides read TGTGCCTGGAGTCCGGAGGAAATTTCACCCCTCCACTTT.

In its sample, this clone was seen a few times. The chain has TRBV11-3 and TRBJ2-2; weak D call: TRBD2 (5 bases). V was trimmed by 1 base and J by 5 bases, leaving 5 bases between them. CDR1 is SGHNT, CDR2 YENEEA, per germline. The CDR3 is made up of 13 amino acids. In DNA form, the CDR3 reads TGTGCCAGCAGCTTAGGGACTACCGGGGAGCTGTTTTTT. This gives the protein CASSLGTTGELFF.

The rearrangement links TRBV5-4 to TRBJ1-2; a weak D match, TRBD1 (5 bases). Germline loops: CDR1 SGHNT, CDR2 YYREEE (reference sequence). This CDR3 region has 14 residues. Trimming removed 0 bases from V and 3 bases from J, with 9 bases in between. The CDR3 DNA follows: TGTGCCAGCAGCTTGGGCGGCAGGGACTATGGCTACACCTTC. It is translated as CASSLGGRDYGYTF. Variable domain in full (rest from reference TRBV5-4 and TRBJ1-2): ETGVTQSPTHLIKTRGQQVTLRCSSQSGHNTVSWYQQALGQGPQFIFQYYREEENGRGNFPPRFSGLQFPNYSSELNVNALELDDSALYLCASSLGGRDYGYTFGSGTRLTVV.

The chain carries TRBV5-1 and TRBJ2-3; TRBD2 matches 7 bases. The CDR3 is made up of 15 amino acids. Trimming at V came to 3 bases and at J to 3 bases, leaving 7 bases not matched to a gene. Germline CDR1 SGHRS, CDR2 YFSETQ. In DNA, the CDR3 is TGCGCCAGCAGCTGGGGGGGTAGCGAGACAGATACGCAGTATTTT. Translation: CASSWGGSETDTQYF.

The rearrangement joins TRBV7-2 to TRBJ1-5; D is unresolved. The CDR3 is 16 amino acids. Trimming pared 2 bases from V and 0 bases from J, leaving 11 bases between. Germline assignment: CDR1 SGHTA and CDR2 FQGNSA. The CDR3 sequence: CASSLSGGFSNQPQHF. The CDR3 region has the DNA TGTGCCAGCAGCTTAAGCGGTGGGTTTAGCAATCAGCCCCAGCATTTT.

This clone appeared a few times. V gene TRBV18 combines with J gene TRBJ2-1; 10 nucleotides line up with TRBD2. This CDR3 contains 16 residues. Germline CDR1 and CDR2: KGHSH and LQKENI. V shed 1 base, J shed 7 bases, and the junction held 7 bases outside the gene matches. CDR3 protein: CASSPQAGGKRNEQFF. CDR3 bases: TGTGCCAGCTCACCACAAGCGGGAGGGAAAAGAAATGAGCAGTTCTTC.

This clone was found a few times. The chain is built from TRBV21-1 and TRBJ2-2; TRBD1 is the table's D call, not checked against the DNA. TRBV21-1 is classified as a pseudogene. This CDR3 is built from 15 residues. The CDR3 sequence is CASSNPDPNTGELFF. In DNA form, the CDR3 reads TGTGCCAGCAGCAATCCAGATCCGAACACCGGGGAGCTGTTTTTT.

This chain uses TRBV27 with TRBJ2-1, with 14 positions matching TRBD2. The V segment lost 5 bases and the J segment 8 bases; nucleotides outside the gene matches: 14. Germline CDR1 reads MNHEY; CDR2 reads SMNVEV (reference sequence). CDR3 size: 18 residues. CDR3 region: CASSIELPGLAGEDEQFF. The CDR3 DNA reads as TGTGCCAGCAGTATTGAACTTCCGGGACTAGCGGGGGAAGATGAGCAGTTCTTC.

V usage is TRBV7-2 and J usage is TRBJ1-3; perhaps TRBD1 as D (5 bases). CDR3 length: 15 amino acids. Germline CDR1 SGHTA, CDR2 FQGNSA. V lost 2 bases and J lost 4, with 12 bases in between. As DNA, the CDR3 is TGTGCCAGCAGCTTAATTTGGGGGGAAGGAAACACCATATATTTT. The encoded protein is CASSLIWGEGNTIYF.

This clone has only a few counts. CDR3 DNA sequence: TGTGCCAGCAGCTCGGGACAGGGGGATTGGCGCAACTACACCTTC. Translated: CASSSGQGDWRNYTF. The gene calls are TRBV7-9 and TRBJ1-2, with 11 bases lining up with TRBD1. V was pared by 4 bases and J by 10 bases, with 11 bases of the junction left unmatched. The CDR3 extends over 15 amino acids. Germline CDR1 is SEHNR and CDR2 is FQNEAQ (reference sequence).

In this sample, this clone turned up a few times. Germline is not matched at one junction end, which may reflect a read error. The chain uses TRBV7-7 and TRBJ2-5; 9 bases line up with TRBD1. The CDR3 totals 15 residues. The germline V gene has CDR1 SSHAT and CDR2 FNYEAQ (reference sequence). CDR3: CASSSGQGKQETQYF. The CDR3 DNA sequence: TGTGCTAGCAGCTCGGGACAGGGCAAACAAGAGACCCAGTACTTC.

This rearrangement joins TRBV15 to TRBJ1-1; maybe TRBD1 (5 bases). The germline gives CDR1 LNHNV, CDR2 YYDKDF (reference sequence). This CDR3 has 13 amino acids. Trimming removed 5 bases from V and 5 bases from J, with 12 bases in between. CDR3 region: CATSGQGRTEAFF. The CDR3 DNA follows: TGTGCCACCAGCGGGCAGGGTCGGACTGAAGCTTTCTTT. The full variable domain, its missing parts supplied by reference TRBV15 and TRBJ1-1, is DAMVIQNPRYQVTQFGKPVTLSCSQTLNHNVMYWYQQKSSQAPKLLFHYYDKDFNNEADTPDNFQSRRPNTSFCFLDIRSPGLGDTAMYLCATSGQGRTEAFFGQGTRLTVV.

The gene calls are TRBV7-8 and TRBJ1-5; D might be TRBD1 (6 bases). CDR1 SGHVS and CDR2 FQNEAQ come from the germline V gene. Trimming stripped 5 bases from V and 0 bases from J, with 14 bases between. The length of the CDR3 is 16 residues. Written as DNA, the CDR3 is TGTGCCAGCAGCCCGAGGACAGACTTTAGCAATCAGCCCCAGCATTTT. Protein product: CASSPRTDFSNQPQHF.

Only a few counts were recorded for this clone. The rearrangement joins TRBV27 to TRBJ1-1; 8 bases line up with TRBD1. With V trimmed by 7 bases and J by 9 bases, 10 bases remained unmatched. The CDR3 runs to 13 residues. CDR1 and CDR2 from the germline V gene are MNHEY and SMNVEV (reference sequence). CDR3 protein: CASNFGTGGKAFF. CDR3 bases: TGTGCCAGCAATTTCGGAACAGGGGGAAAAGCTTTCTTT.

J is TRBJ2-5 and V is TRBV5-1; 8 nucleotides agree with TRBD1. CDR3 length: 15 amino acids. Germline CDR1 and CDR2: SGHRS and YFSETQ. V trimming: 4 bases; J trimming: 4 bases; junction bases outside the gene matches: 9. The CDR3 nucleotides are TGCGCCAGCAGCCCACGACAGGGGATCCGAGAGACCCAGTACTTC. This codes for CASSPRQGIRETQYF. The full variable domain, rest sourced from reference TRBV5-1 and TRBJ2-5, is KAGVTQTPRYLIKTRGQQVTLSCSPISGHRSVSWYQQTPGQGLQFLFEYFSETQRNKGNFPGRFSGRQFSNSRSEMNVSTLELGDSALYLCASSPRQGIRETQYFGPGTRLLVL.